The 8 T cell receptor beta chains listed next were all sequenced from one sample in a study of shared clonotypes between healthy human individuals. Here immunoSEQ multiplex PCR was the method, and the copy in TCRdb shows in-frame clones only, minus some. The data show about 1 million clones, around three quarters seen once. Sequencing input: memory CD4+ T cells from PBMCs. Specified subset: CD45RA-negative fraction. All receptors derive from a man younger than 35 in good health. Some clones in this sample may be carry-over from other donors' samples.

The CDR3 DNA reads TGTGCCAGCAGGTTGTCCACGGGGGAGACCCAGTACTTC. Protein sequence: CASRLSTGETQYF. The chain has TRBV6-1 and TRBJ2-5, with D maybe TRBD2 (5 bases). This CDR3 contains 13 residues. CDR1 is MNHNS, CDR2 SASEGT, per germline. V was trimmed by 6 bases and J by 5 bases, leaving 13 bases between them.

The chain carries TRBV29-1 and TRBJ1-2; no clear D gene. The germline V gene encodes CDR1 SQVTM and CDR2 ANQGSEA. The germline V and J ends were trimmed by 4 bases and 4 bases, with 10 bases remaining between them. The CDR3 is 12 residues long. CDR3 region: CSVVRVGYGYTF. In DNA form, the CDR3 reads TGCAGCGTTGTTAGGGTTGGCTATGGCTACACCTTC.

The chain uses TRBV7-9 and TRBJ1-2; 7 nucleotides align to TRBD1. V was pared by 5 bases and J by 6 bases, with 9 bases of the junction left unmatched. Germline V gene sequence: CDR1 SEHNR, CDR2 FQNEAQ (reference sequence). This CDR3 region has 14 residues. Here the CDR3 reads CASSPQGRGDGYTF. In nucleotides, the CDR3 is TGTGCCAGCAGCCCCCAGGGCAGGGGGGATGGCTACACCTTC.

This rearrangement joins TRBV5-4 to TRBJ2-7, with 9 positions matching TRBD2. This CDR3 region has 16 residues. Germline CDR1 and CDR2: SGHNT and YYREEE (reference sequence). J was trimmed by 7 bases and V by 0 bases; bases with no gene match: 11. Written as DNA, the CDR3 is TGTGCCAGCAGCTTGGGCGGGACTAGCACATTGGGAGAGCAGTACTTC. Translation gives CASSLGGTSTLGEQYF. The entire variable domain, with the rest obtained from reference TRBV5-4 and TRBJ2-7, is as follows: ETGVTQSPTHLIKTRGQQVTLRCSSQSGHNTVSWYQQALGQGPQFIFQYYREEENGRGNFPPRFSGLQFPNYSSELNVNALELDDSALYLCASSLGGTSTLGEQYFGPGTRLTVT.

V usage is TRBV28 and J usage is TRBJ1-1; D possibly corresponds to TRBD1 (6 bases). Germline values: CDR1 MDHEN, CDR2 SYDVKM. Trimming shortened V by 2 bases and J by 3 bases, and 10 bases separated the two germline ends. The CDR3 is 14 residues long. The CDR3 sequence: CASSLGGAYTEAFF. CDR3 DNA sequence: TGTGCCAGCAGTTTAGGGGGGGCGTACACTGAAGCTTTCTTT.

The chain recombines TRBV30 with TRBJ2-1; 7 positions match TRBD2. This CDR3 spans 12 amino acids. After removal of 6 bases from V and 7 bases from J, the junction contained 6 bases not matched to a gene. CDR1 GTSNPN and CDR2 SVGIG come from the germline V gene (reference sequence). CDR3 sequence: CACCGGRNEQFF. The CDR3 DNA is TGTGCCTGTTGCGGCGGGAGAAATGAGCAGTTCTTC.

This rearrangement joins TRBV30 to TRBJ2-7; D remains ambiguous. V lost 0 bases, J lost 3 bases, and 9 bases lay in between. Germline V gene lookup returns CDR1 GTSNPN and CDR2 SVGIG (reference sequence). This CDR3 contains 13 residues. CDR3 region: CAWSVGQVYEQYF. The CDR3 coding sequence is TGTGCCTGGAGTGTTGGGCAGGTCTACGAGCAGTACTTC.

This chain links TRBV5-1 with TRBJ2-2; 10 nucleotides align to TRBD2. V was clipped by 2 bases and J by 7 bases; unmatched bases: 5. Per germline, CDR1 SGHRS and CDR2 YFSETQ. There are 15 residues in the CDR3. Written as DNA, the CDR3 is TGCGCCAGCAGCTTTCTAGCGGGAGCCGACGGGGAGCTGTTTTTT. Its protein product is CASSFLAGADGELFF.